The next 29 T cell receptor beta chains were all read from a single sample in a study of T cell responses to AZD1222 COVID-19 vaccine. The repertoire was sequenced with immunoSEQ multiplex PCR; TCRdb's copy has only in-frame clones and lacks some. The top ten clones hold about 10% of a sample with roughly 140,000 clones, about 91% of them seen once. The material sequenced was peripheral blood, taken 28 days after the second AZD1222 dose. All receptors come from an adult who received the AZD1222 COVID-19 vaccine.

The rearrangement uses TRBV7-2 and TRBJ1-1; D possibly corresponds to TRBD1 (6 bases). Looked up from germline, CDR1 is SGHTA and CDR2 is FQGNSA. CDR3 length equals 17 residues. The V gene lost 2 bases and the J gene lost 0 bases, with 16 bases spanning the gap. In nucleotides, the CDR3 is TGTGCCAGCAGCTTAAGTTCGCTCTGGACAGTGAACACTGAAGCTTTCTTT. Encoded protein: CASSLSSLWTVNTEAFF.

The rearrangement links TRBV7-8 to TRBJ1-2; 7 bases map to TRBD1. Germline CDR1 SGHVS, CDR2 FQNEAQ. J lost 3 bases, V lost 0 bases, and 13 bases had no gene match. The CDR3 spans 18 residues. The CDR3 nucleotides are TGTGCCAGCAGCTTAGCTTGGACAGGCGCCCTTTTAGACTATGGCTACACCTTC. It specifies CASSLAWTGALLDYGYTF.

V and J are TRBV7-3 and TRBJ1-1; D perhaps matches TRBD1 (6 bases). The CDR3 totals 15 residues. Deletions cut 5 bases from V and 6 bases from J, with 19 bases between. CDR1 is SGHTA, CDR2 FQGTGA, per germline. The CDR3 bases are TGTGCCAGCAGCCCCAACAGGGACACGCACGCTGAAGCTTTCTTT. This gives the protein CASSPNRDTHAEAFF.

This clone appeared a single time. This sequence joins TRBV10-3 and TRBJ1-2; 11 bases agree with TRBD1. The CDR3 runs to 14 residues. Looked up from germline, CDR1 is ENHRY and CDR2 is SYGVKD. The V and J ends lost 5 bases and 8 bases, in that order; junction bases with no gene match: 7. The CDR3 region has the DNA TGTGCCATCAGTTCCGGACAGGGGGCAACGGGCTACACCTTC. It specifies CAISSGQGATGYTF.

J is TRBJ2-1 and V is TRBV20-1; 8 positions match TRBD2. This CDR3 is 16 amino acids long. The ends lost 3 bases at V and 7 bases at J; junction bases unmatched: 14. Germline V CDR1 and CDR2: DFQATT, SNEGSKA (reference sequence). The CDR3 DNA reads as TGCAGTGCTAGTGGGGCCCTCACGGGAGGGCCAAATGAGCAGTTCTTC. This translates into CSASGALTGGPNEQFF.

The CDR3 DNA sequence: TGTGCCAGCAGCCCCCGCAGGACGAACACTGAAGCTTTCTTT. Translating it yields CASSPRRTNTEAFF. The chain has TRBV3-1 (or the pseudogene TRBV3-2) and TRBJ1-1; D is uncertain. CDR3 length: 14 residues. V lost 4 bases and J 1 base, leaving 10 bases between the germline ends. CDR1 LGHDT and CDR2 YNNKEL come from the germline V gene (reference sequence).

The chain carries TRBV30 and TRBJ1-5; D not certain. Trimming removed 0 bases from V and 1 base from J, with 4 bases in between. Germline V CDR1 and CDR2: GTSNPN, SVGIG (reference sequence). The CDR3 covers 13 residues. In DNA, the CDR3 is TGTGCCTGGAGTGTATCAAGCAATCAGCCCCAGCATTTT. Its protein is CAWSVSSNQPQHF.

The rearrangement links TRBV4-2 to TRBJ1-5, with 7 nucleotides matching TRBD1. CDR1 is LGHNA and CDR2 is YNFKEQ in the germline V gene. V was clipped by 0 bases and J by 7 bases; unmatched bases: 9. The CDR3 is made up of 16 amino acids. CDR3 in DNA: TGTGCCAGCAGCCAAGATATGACAGGGAGGGGACAGCCCCAGCATTTT. This codes for CASSQDMTGRGQPQHF.

The chain couples TRBV7-2 to TRBJ2-7; TRBD2 matches at 10 bases. The CDR3 extends over 16 amino acids. Germline-derived CDR1 and CDR2 are SGHTA and FQGNSA. V was pared by 7 bases and J by 3 bases, with 12 bases of the junction left unmatched. Here the CDR3 DNA reads TGTGCCAGCACCCTTCTTAGCGGGAGGAGCTACTACGAGCAGTACTTC. Its translation: CASTLLSGRSYYEQYF.

DNA for the CDR3: TGCGCCAGCTCTATGGAGGTCAATCAGCCCCAGCATTTT. Its translation: CASSMEVNQPQHF. The rearrangement uses TRBV5-1 and TRBJ1-5; unclear D gene. V lost 7 bases to trimming and J lost 3 bases, with 11 bases between them. The CDR3 covers 13 residues. CDR1 and CDR2 (germline): SGHRS, YFSETQ. Drawing the rest from reference TRBV5-1 and TRBJ1-5, the complete variable domain is KAGVTQTPRYLIKTRGQQVTLSCSPISGHRSVSWYQQTPGQGLQFLFEYFSETQRNKGNFPGRFSGRQFSNSRSEMNVSTLELGDSALYLCASSMEVNQPQHFGDGTRLSIL.

For this clone: Other DNA sequences in this specimen translate into the identical CDR3. The genes are TRBV5-6 and TRBJ1-2; D is uncertain. The CDR3 covers 12 residues. The V end was cut by 0 bases, the J end by 5 bases, with 5 bases between. CDR1 is SGHDT and CDR2 is YYEEEE in the germline V gene. CDR3: CASSLAAYGYTF. For the CDR3, the DNA is TGTGCCAGCAGCTTGGCGGCATATGGCTACACCTTC.

The chain recombines TRBV4-2 with TRBJ1-1; D remains unclear. Trimming cost V 4 bases and J 0 bases, with 9 bases left between them. Germline V lookup: CDR1 LGHNA, CDR2 YNFKEQ. This CDR3 has 14 residues. The CDR3 DNA is TGTGCCAGCAGCCCCTCAGTGGTGAACACTGAAGCTTTCTTT. Translation: CASSPSVVNTEAFF.

This clone was observed a few times. The CDR3 DNA reads as TGTGCCAGCAGTGAGGTCCTCGACGGCACAGATACGCAGTATTTT. This sequence encodes CASSEVLDGTDTQYF. The chain couples TRBV6-1 to TRBJ2-3; D call uncertain. This CDR3 spans 15 amino acids. Trimming took 3 bases from V and 1 from J, leaving 11 bases between them. Germline CDR1 is MNHNS and CDR2 is SASEGT.

This clone showed up just once. This chain connects TRBV30 to TRBJ1-2; D is unclear. The germline V gene has CDR1 GTSNPN and CDR2 SVGIG (reference sequence). The CDR3 is 14 residues long. The V end was cut by 2 bases, the J end by 0 bases, with 10 bases between. The CDR3 is CAWSRDTSNYGYTF. The CDR3 nucleotides read TGTGCCTGGAGTCGAGACACTTCTAACTATGGCTACACCTTC.

V usage is TRBV19 and J usage is TRBJ1-5; 8 bases fit TRBD1. J was trimmed by 2 bases and V by 5 bases; bases with no gene match: 8. The CDR3 covers 16 residues. CDR1 is LNHDA and CDR2 is SQIVND in the germline V gene (reference sequence). CDR3 nucleotides: TGTGCCAGTAGTTCCCTGGACAGGGTTGGCAATCAGCCCCAGCATTTT. Its protein is CASSSLDRVGNQPQHF.

The V gene is TRBV13, the J gene TRBJ2-1; 11 bases agree with TRBD2. CDR3 length: 17 amino acids. Germline-derived CDR1 and CDR2 are PRHDT and FYEKMQ (reference sequence). The V segment lost 1 base and the J segment 0 bases; nucleotides outside the gene matches: 2. The chain's CDR3 is CASSLETSGSSYNEQFF. The CDR3 coding sequence is TGTGCCAGCAGCTTAGAAACTAGCGGGAGCTCCTACAATGAGCAGTTCTTC. Drawing the rest from reference TRBV13 and TRBJ2-1, the complete variable domain is AAGVIQSPRHLIKEKRETATLKCYPIPRHDTVYWYQQGPGQDPQFLISFYEKMQSDKGSIPDRFSAQQFSDYHSELNMSSLELGDSALYFCASSLETSGSSYNEQFFGPGTRLTVL.

V usage is TRBV18 and J usage is TRBJ2-2, with D maybe TRBD2 (6 bases). This CDR3 has 14 residues. The germline V gene encodes CDR1 KGHSH and CDR2 LQKENI. V was trimmed by 3 bases and J by 5 bases, leaving 10 bases between them. CDR3 protein: CASSPAGRTGELFF. The CDR3 DNA sequence: TGTGCCAGCTCACCGGCTGGGAGGACCGGGGAGCTGTTTTTT.

The rearrangement links TRBV14 to TRBJ1-1; the D is unclear. The CDR3 sequence is 13 residues long. V lost 3 bases to trimming and J lost 2 bases, with 7 bases between them. CDR1 is SGHDN, CDR2 FVKESK, per germline. CDR3 in amino acids: CASSQGSNTEAFF. The CDR3 nucleotides are TGTGCCAGCAGCCAGGGGAGTAACACTGAAGCTTTCTTT.

The chain recombines TRBV7-2 with TRBJ1-2; D is uncertain. CDR3 length equals 13 residues. The germline V gene has CDR1 SGHTA and CDR2 FQGNSA. V was shortened by 5 bases and J by 0 bases, with 7 bases between the two germline ends. CDR3 nucleotide sequence: TGTGCCAGCAGCCTTCGAGCTAACTATGGCTACACCTTC. Translating gives CASSLRANYGYTF.

V usage is TRBV7-9 and J usage is TRBJ1-1, with D uncertain. This CDR3 has 12 amino acids. V was shortened by 4 bases and J by 5 bases, with 8 bases between the two germline ends. Per germline, CDR1 SEHNR and CDR2 FQNEAQ (reference sequence). In DNA, the CDR3 is TGTGCCAGCAGCTCTCAGACGACTGAAGCTTTCTTT. Residues: CASSSQTTEAFF.

V is TRBV2 and J is TRBJ1-6; D is uncertain. V gave up 4 bases and J gave up 11 bases, with 9 bases separating them. The CDR3 extends over 12 amino acids. Germline assignment: CDR1 SNHLY and CDR2 FYNNEI. Here the CDR3 reads CASSGGYPPLHF. The CDR3 bases are TGTGCCAGCAGTGGCGGGTACCCACCCCTCCACTTT.

The rearrangement uses TRBV29-1 and TRBJ1-5; D not resolved. Germline CDR1 is SQVTM and CDR2 is ANQGSEA. Trimming cost V 6 bases and J 4 bases, with 13 bases left between them. The CDR3 has 13 residues. Here the CDR3 DNA reads TGCAGCGTGATGGTCAGCCTGAATCAGCCCCAGCATTTT. This translates into CSVMVSLNQPQHF.

The chain employs TRBV10-3 and TRBJ2-3; no firm D call. Germline V gene lookup returns CDR1 ENHRY and CDR2 SYGVKD. The CDR3 contains 14 residues. Trimming left V 6 bases short and J 1 base short, with 11 bases between. Here the CDR3 DNA reads TGTGCCATCAGCCCCAAGGAAGGCACAGATACGCAGTATTTT. Its translation: CAISPKEGTDTQYF.

The genes are TRBV12-3 or TRBV12-4 and TRBJ1-2; D gene uncertain. This CDR3 is 13 amino acids long. Deletions cut 3 bases from V and 0 bases from J, with 5 bases between. Here the CDR3 DNA reads TGTGCCAGCAGTTTGAGTACTAACTATGGCTACACCTTC. This gives the protein CASSLSTNYGYTF.

The chain employs TRBV4-1 and TRBJ2-3; possibly TRBD1 or TRBD2 for D (5 bases each). Germline lookup yields CDR1 MGHRA and CDR2 YSYEKL. V lost 2 bases, J lost 2 bases, and 11 bases lay in between. The CDR3 length is 15 residues. CDR3 bases: TGCGCCAGCAGCCAAATCACCGGGACCACAGATACGCAGTATTTT. Amino acids: CASSQITGTTDTQYF.

The rearrangement joins TRBV7-9 to TRBJ1-2, with 7 bases matching TRBD1. The CDR3 totals 13 residues. Germline-derived CDR1 and CDR2 are SEHNR and FQNEAQ (reference sequence). V was clipped by 4 bases and J by 4 bases; unmatched bases: 3. The CDR3 bases are TGTGCCAGCAGCTACGGGACAGCCTATGGCTACACCTTC. It encodes CASSYGTAYGYTF.

Concerning this clone itself: Other DNA sequences from this sample encode an identical CDR3 as well. V usage is TRBV4-3 and J usage is TRBJ1-6; no definite D call. Trimming removed 3 bases at V and 7 bases at J, with 7 bases between. This CDR3 is built from 13 residues. Germline V lookup: CDR1 LGHNA, CDR2 YSLEER. The CDR3 is CASSQVSNSPLHF. CDR3 DNA: TGCGCCAGCAGCCAGGTAAGCAATTCACCCCTCCACTTT.

CDR3 coding DNA: TGTGCCAGCAGCTCCGGAAGATCCTACGAGCAGTACTTC. Protein: CASSSGRSYEQYF. This chain connects TRBV12-3 or TRBV12-4 to TRBJ2-7; D is unclear. This CDR3 spans 13 amino acids. V was shortened by 6 bases and J by 1 base, with 10 bases between the two germline ends.

The chain carries TRBV9 and TRBJ1-1; no reliable D call. CDR1 is SGDLS, CDR2 YYNGEE, per germline. CDR3 length: 15 residues. V lost 0 bases, J lost 5 bases, and 14 bases lay in between. The CDR3 bases are TGTGCCAGCAGCGTAGATCTCACCGACGGAACTGAAGCTTTCTTT. This encodes CASSVDLTDGTEAFF.